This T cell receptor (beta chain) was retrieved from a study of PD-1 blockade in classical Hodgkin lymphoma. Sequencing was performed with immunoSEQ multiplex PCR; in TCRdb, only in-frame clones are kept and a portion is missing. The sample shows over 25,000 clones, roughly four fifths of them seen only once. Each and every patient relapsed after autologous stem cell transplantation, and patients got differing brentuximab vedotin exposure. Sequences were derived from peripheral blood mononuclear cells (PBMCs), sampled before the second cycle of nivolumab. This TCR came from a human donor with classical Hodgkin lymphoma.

The CDR3 DNA reads as TGTGCCAGCAGCTTAGTTGCGGGTTTCGGCGGGGCTTTCTTT. It codes for CASSLVAGFGGAFF. This chain uses TRBV11-2 with TRBJ1-1; D ambiguous. V lost 1 base and J lost 11, with 17 bases in between. The CDR3 has 14 amino acids. Germline assignment: CDR1 SGHAT and CDR2 FQNNGV.